These 32 T cell receptor beta chains originate from one sample sequenced in a study of blood T cell repertoires in COVID-19. Generated by immunoSEQ multiplex PCR, the TCRdb table keeps only in-frame clones and is missing some. The data hold some 210,000 clones, with roughly four fifths observed a single time. The sample comprised peripheral blood. The receptors come from a woman between 40 and 50 years old with acute or convalescent COVID-19.

The CDR3, as DNA: TGTGCCAGCAGCGGGGGACAGGGGGCAAGAAACAATGAGCAGTTCTTC. It encodes CASSGGQGARNNEQFF. The rearrangement joins TRBV9 to TRBJ2-1; 12 bases line up with TRBD1. CDR3 length: 16 residues. Trimming removed 3 bases from V and 5 bases from J; junction bases left unmatched: 6. The germline gives CDR1 SGDLS, CDR2 YYNGEE.

V is TRBV30 and J is TRBJ2-5, with D perhaps TRBD1 (6 bases). The CDR3 runs to 13 residues. The V end lost 0 bases, the J end lost 2 bases, and 7 bases lay between the germline ends. CDR1 and CDR2 (germline): GTSNPN, SVGIG (reference sequence). This CDR3 is CAWSVGQQETQYF. In nucleotides, the CDR3 is TGTGCCTGGAGTGTAGGACAGCAAGAGACCCAGTACTTC.

The rearrangement joins TRBV27 to TRBJ1-1, with TRBD1 matching over 7 bases. CDR1 MNHEY and CDR2 SMNVEV come from the germline V gene (reference sequence). J gave up 1 base and V 5 bases, and 4 bases lay outside the gene matches. CDR3 size: 14 residues. The DNA for the CDR3 is TGTGCCAGCAGTCCGTGGGACAGGAACACTGAAGCTTTCTTT. This translates into CASSPWDRNTEAFF.

The gene calls are TRBV19 and TRBJ1-3, with D uncertain. CDR1 and CDR2 from the germline V gene are LNHDA and SQIVND (reference sequence). The CDR3 is made up of 13 amino acids. The V end lost 6 bases, the J end lost 2 bases, and 8 bases lay between the germline ends. CDR3 in DNA: TGTGCCAGTAGCCCCGGGGCTGGAAACACCATATATTTT. Protein product: CASSPGAGNTIYF.

The chain couples TRBV5-1 to TRBJ1-2; 8 nucleotides match TRBD1. Germline loops: CDR1 SGHRS, CDR2 YFSETQ. The CDR3 is made up of 14 amino acids. V was pared by 0 bases and J by 7 bases, with 5 bases of the junction left unmatched. CDR3 in DNA: TGCGCCAGCAGCTTGGAGGGGCAGGGGGCTGGCTACACCTTC. It yields the protein CASSLEGQGAGYTF.

This chain joins TRBV6-1 and TRBJ2-5, with a tentative D call TRBD1 (6 bases). CDR3 length: 15 amino acids. The V gene's germline CDR1 is MNHNS and CDR2 SASEGT. The germline V and J ends were trimmed by 2 bases and 3 bases, with 13 bases remaining between them. CDR3 bases: TGTGCCAGCAGTGAATGGGTCCACAGGGAAGAGACCCAGTACTTC. It is translated as CASSEWVHREETQYF.

The DNA for the CDR3 is TGTGCCAGCAGCACGGGACAGTTGAACACTGAAGCTTTCTTT. This translates into CASSTGQLNTEAFF. The chain has TRBV5-4 and TRBJ1-1; 7 nucleotides agree with TRBD1. Unmatched junction bases numbered 3, after V lost 4 bases and J lost 0 bases. Looked up from germline, CDR1 is SGHNT and CDR2 is YYREEE (reference sequence). The CDR3 has 14 amino acids.

The chain's CDR3 is CASAQRGDTDTQYF. The CDR3 DNA reads as TGCGCCAGCGCCCAGCGGGGGGACACAGATACGCAGTATTTT. The chain combines TRBV5-1 with TRBJ2-3, with 9 bases aligning to TRBD2. CDR1 and CDR2 (germline): SGHRS, YFSETQ. This CDR3 contains 14 residues. Germline trimming cut 7 bases from V and 2 bases from J; bases unmatched to any gene: 5.

The chain combines TRBV11-1 with TRBJ2-3; perhaps TRBD1 as D (5 bases). In germline, CDR1 is SGHAT, CDR2 FQDESV (reference sequence). Trimming took off 1 base at V and 3 bases at J, with 11 bases between the two ends. The CDR3 has 15 residues. CDR3 nucleotides: TGTGCCAGCAGCTTAGAGCAGGGCAGGACAGATACGCAGTATTTT. Translated, it gives CASSLEQGRTDTQYF. Variable domain in full (rest from reference TRBV11-1 and TRBJ2-3): EAEVAQSPRYKITEKSQAVAFWCDPISGHATLYWYRQILGQGPELLVQFQDESVVDDSQLPKDRFSAERLKGVDSTLKIQPAELGDSAMYLCASSLEQGRTDTQYFGPGTRLTVL.

The genes are TRBV5-4 and TRBJ2-7; 11 bases are shared with TRBD2. V was pared by 3 bases and J by 5 bases, with 10 bases of the junction left unmatched. The V gene's germline CDR1 is SGHNT and CDR2 YYREEE (reference sequence). The CDR3 totals 16 residues. The CDR3 sequence: CASSSRLAGMLNEQYF. The CDR3 DNA sequence: TGTGCCAGCAGCTCCAGACTAGCGGGGATGCTCAACGAGCAGTACTTC.

The chain links TRBV6-6 to TRBJ2-7, with TRBD2 matching over 7 bases. Germline V CDR1 and CDR2: MNHNY, SVGAGI (reference sequence). This CDR3 region has 15 residues. J was trimmed by 2 bases and V by 4 bases; bases with no gene match: 8. CDR3 sequence reads: CASSSPVLAAYEQYF. CDR3 nucleotide sequence: TGTGCCAGCAGTTCCCCGGTGCTAGCGGCCTACGAGCAGTACTTC.

There are a few counts of this clone. V gene TRBV5-3 combines with J gene TRBJ1-5; the D is unclear. TRBV5-3 is assigned to the ORF class and has an uncertain function. V gave up 0 bases and J gave up 1 base, with 11 bases separating them. The length of the CDR3 is 16 residues. The CDR3, as DNA: TGTGCCAGAAGCTTGGGTAGTAGCGCAAGCAATCAGCCCCAGCATTTT. As protein: CARSLGSSASNQPQHF.

The chain combines TRBV11-1 with TRBJ2-2, with 8 bases aligning to TRBD1. V was clipped by 6 bases and J by 0 bases; unmatched bases: 3. CDR1 and CDR2 from the germline V gene are SGHAT and FQDESV (reference sequence). The CDR3 totals 15 residues. In DNA form, the CDR3 reads TGTGCCAGCAGTCGGACAGGGTCGAACACCGGGGAGCTGTTTTTT. Protein product: CASSRTGSNTGELFF.

The chain joins TRBV4-3 to TRBJ2-6, with D tentatively TRBD1 (6 bases). Germline CDR1 reads LGHNA; CDR2 reads YSLEER. V was trimmed by 5 bases and J by 5 bases, leaving 22 bases between them. The CDR3 has 18 amino acids. CDR3 sequence: CASSSTTGSQSRANVLTF. CDR3 nucleotides: TGCGCCAGCAGCAGCACAACAGGGTCACAAAGTCGGGCCAACGTCCTGACTTTC.

The rearrangement uses TRBV19 and TRBJ2-7; 12 bases fit TRBD2. CDR3 size: 15 residues. Germline V gene data show CDR1 as LNHDA and CDR2 as SQIVND (reference sequence). With 6 bases clipped from V and 2 bases from J, the junction kept 5 bases outside the gene matches. The CDR3 loop reads CASSSRLAGAYEQYF. CDR3 in DNA: TGTGCCAGTAGCTCGAGACTAGCGGGAGCCTACGAGCAGTACTTC.

This chain connects TRBV2 to TRBJ2-1; 7 bases map to TRBD1. The CDR3 is 16 amino acids. CDR1 is SNHLY and CDR2 is FYNNEI in the germline V gene. The junction had 10 bases not matched to a gene; V was cut back by 6 bases and J by 2 bases. The CDR3 DNA sequence: TGTGCCAGCAGAGAGAGGACAGGTGCCACCTACAATGAGCAGTTCTTC. This sequence encodes CASRERTGATYNEQFF.

The J gene is TRBJ1-6, the V gene TRBV7-9; 8 bases match TRBD1. Per the germline V gene, CDR1 is SEHNR and CDR2 is FQNEAQ (reference sequence). Trimming cost V 11 bases and J 8 bases; bases outside gene matches: 20. The CDR3 sequence is 17 residues long. In DNA form, the CDR3 reads TGTGCCGTCGAAGCAGGGGGCGAATTTTTCGGGGATTCACCCCTCCACTTT. Its protein product is CAVEAGGEFFGDSPLHF.

This clone has just a few counts. This chain links TRBV5-1 with TRBJ2-1; 7 bases fit TRBD2. This CDR3 has 15 amino acids. J was trimmed by 7 bases and V by 5 bases; bases with no gene match: 12. Germline V gene sequence: CDR1 SGHRS, CDR2 YFSETQ. CDR3 residues: CASSGTSGIGNEQFF. CDR3 bases: TGCGCCAGCAGTGGTACCAGCGGGATTGGAAATGAGCAGTTCTTC.

This rearrangement joins TRBV5-1 to TRBJ2-2; 9 positions agree with TRBD1. CDR3 size: 15 residues. In germline, CDR1 is SGHRS, CDR2 YFSETQ. J lost 7 bases, V lost 2 bases, and 6 bases had no gene match. CDR3 sequence reads: CASSFTTGGIGELFF. The CDR3 DNA follows: TGCGCCAGCAGCTTTACGACAGGGGGTATCGGGGAGCTGTTTTTT.

This clone was found a few times. The chain has TRBV30 and TRBJ1-2, with D hard to call. This CDR3 has 13 amino acids. Between the trimmed V and J ends, which lost 0 bases and 7 bases, there was a span of 12 bases. Germline V gene lookup returns CDR1 GTSNPN and CDR2 SVGIG (reference sequence). CDR3 in DNA: TGTGCCTGGAGTGTTCTCGTCGGTCCTGGCTACACCTTC. It codes for CAWSVLVGPGYTF.

The rearrangement links TRBV2 to TRBJ1-4; possibly TRBD1 for D (5 bases). Germline CDR1 is SNHLY and CDR2 is FYNNEI. CDR3 length: 13 amino acids. Trimming removed 6 bases at V and 4 bases at J, with 9 bases between. The CDR3 DNA follows: TGTGCCAGCAGGGGGGGTGTTAATGAAAAACTGTTTTTT. Its protein is CASRGGVNEKLFF.

The chain is built from TRBV3-1 (or the pseudogene TRBV3-2) and TRBJ1-3, with D unresolved. Deletions cut 0 bases from V and 6 bases from J, with 12 bases between. This CDR3 has 15 residues. In germline, CDR1 is LGHDT, CDR2 YNNKEL (reference sequence). In DNA, the CDR3 is TGTGCCAGCAGCCAAGATGGAGGGATTGTAAACACCATATATTTT. Encoded protein: CASSQDGGIVNTIYF.

The sample holds a few counts of this clone. This chain uses TRBV19 with TRBJ2-6; D gene ambiguous. V was clipped by 4 bases and J by 1 base, with 8 bases between them. There are 15 residues in the CDR3. Looked up from germline, CDR1 is LNHDA and CDR2 is SQIVND (reference sequence). CDR3 DNA: TGTGCCAGTAGTACCTTCGTTTCTGGGGCCAACGTCCTGACTTTC. This gives the protein CASSTFVSGANVLTF.

This chain links TRBV5-1 with TRBJ2-7; possibly TRBD1 for D (5 bases). This CDR3 is 14 amino acids long. In germline, CDR1 is SGHRS, CDR2 YFSETQ. Trimming removed 0 bases at V and 5 bases at J, with 12 bases between. The CDR3 DNA reads TGCGCCAGCAGCTTGGGGGGCACCGTCCACGAGCAGTACTTC. It codes for CASSLGGTVHEQYF.

This clone was detected only once. This chain links TRBV27 with TRBJ2-7; no reliable D call. The ends were cut back, 4 bases at V and 3 bases at J, with 4 bases in the middle. Germline loops: CDR1 MNHEY, CDR2 SMNVEV (reference sequence). This CDR3 is built from 11 residues. CDR3 DNA sequence: TGTGCCAGCAGTTCAGACTACGAGCAGTACTTC. It yields the protein CASSSDYEQYF.

V and J are TRBV5-1 and TRBJ2-1; TRBD2 matches at 12 bases. In germline, CDR1 is SGHRS, CDR2 YFSETQ. V trimming: 5 bases; J trimming: 6 bases; junction bases outside the gene matches: 9. The CDR3 has 16 residues. The CDR3 DNA follows: TGCGCCAGCAGTTCCACCCTAGCGGGGGGGATCAATGAGCAGTTCTTC. This sequence encodes CASSSTLAGGINEQFF. The full variable domain, completed using reference TRBV5-1 and TRBJ2-1, is KAGVTQTPRYLIKTRGQQVTLSCSPISGHRSVSWYQQTPGQGLQFLFEYFSETQRNKGNFPGRFSGRQFSNSRSEMNVSTLELGDSALYLCASSSTLAGGINEQFFGPGTRLTVL.

CDR3 loop: CASGEGRTDTQYF. CDR3 coding DNA: TGTGCCAGCGGGGAGGGTCGCACAGATACGCAGTATTTT. This chain connects TRBV6-5 to TRBJ2-3; TRBD2 agrees at 7 bases. The V segment lost 8 bases and the J segment 1 base; nucleotides outside the gene matches: 3. The CDR3 is made up of 13 amino acids. Germline CDR1 reads MNHEY; CDR2 reads SVGAGI.

CDR3 residues: CAIFRGGIAKNIQYF. The CDR3 coding sequence is TGTGCCATCTTTCGGGGGGGGATAGCCAAAAACATTCAGTACTTC. The genes are TRBV6-5 and TRBJ2-4; TRBD2 matches at 8 bases. The CDR3 consists of 15 residues. CDR1 is MNHEY and CDR2 is SVGAGI in the germline V gene. V shed 10 bases and J 0 bases; nucleotides not matched to a gene: 8.

The chain couples TRBV6-5 to TRBJ2-3, with TRBD2 identical over 11 bases. Germline V gives CDR1 MNHEY, CDR2 SVGAGI. This CDR3 contains 15 residues. Trimming at V came to 7 bases and at J to 5 bases, leaving 8 bases not matched to a gene. CDR3 amino acids: CASNELAGAGDTQYF. CDR3 DNA sequence: TGTGCCAGCAACGAACTAGCGGGGGCGGGAGATACGCAGTATTTT.

The gene calls are TRBV6-4 and TRBJ1-2; 8 positions agree with TRBD1. CDR3 size: 15 residues. Trimming at V came to 6 bases and at J to 4 bases, leaving 10 bases not matched to a gene. From germline, CDR1 is MRHNA and CDR2 SNTAGT. The CDR3 here is CASRPQGAEGYGYTF. The CDR3 DNA follows: TGTGCCAGCAGGCCGCAGGGGGCCGAGGGCTATGGCTACACCTTC.

This sequence joins TRBV6-2 or TRBV6-3 and TRBJ2-7; 7 nucleotides line up with TRBD2. V lost 3 bases, J lost 7 bases, and 3 bases stayed unmatched. This CDR3 is 12 amino acids long. Looked up from germline, CDR1 is MNHEY and CDR2 is SVGEGT. CDR3 bases: TGTGCCAGCAGTTATCAAGCGGGGGAGCAGTACTTC. Protein product: CASSYQAGEQYF.

The rearrangement joins TRBV6-2 or TRBV6-3 to TRBJ2-7; D is undetermined. Trimming left V 0 bases short and J 2 bases short, with 14 bases between. CDR3 size: 16 residues. The germline gives CDR1 MNHEY, CDR2 SVGEGT. CDR3 amino acids: CASSYSATEFTYEQYF. CDR3 coding DNA: TGTGCCAGCAGTTACTCGGCTACAGAGTTTACCTACGAGCAGTACTTC.